Below are 22 T cell receptor beta chains sequenced from a single sample in a study of T cell repertoires in cytomegalovirus infection. Using its own MiXCR run on the reads, TCRdb lists one record per CDR3 protein. The profile shows approximately 180,000 distinct CDR3 sequences, approximately 20% of them singletons. The sample was PBMCs. The receptors originated from a human donor in good health (CMV status not recorded). Some clones in this sample may be carry-over from other donors' samples.

This clonotype has only one observation. The chain links TRBV6-4 to TRBJ2-1, with 8 bases identical to TRBD2. This CDR3 region has 16 residues. The trim removed 8 bases at V and 3 bases at J, leaving 12 bases unmatched. CDR1 is MRHNA, CDR2 SNTAGT, per germline. CDR3 loop: CASSPRSGGSYNEQFF. CDR3 nucleotide sequence: TGTGCCAGCTCTCCCCGCTCGGGGGGGAGCTACAATGAGCAGTTCTTC.

A few counts support this clonotype. The chain combines TRBV20-1 with TRBJ2-5; D unclear. This CDR3 comprises 13 residues. Germline V gene lookup returns CDR1 DFQATT and CDR2 SNEGSKA (reference sequence). Trimming pared 1 base from V and 5 bases from J, leaving 11 bases between. CDR3 sequence reads: CSARGPRMETQYF. CDR3 coding DNA: TGCAGTGCTAGAGGACCCAGGATGGAGACCCAGTACTTC.

V is TRBV24-1 and J is TRBJ2-1; TRBD1 agrees at 10 bases. The germline V gene has CDR1 KGHDR and CDR2 SFDVKD. The junction had 11 bases not matched to a gene; V was cut back by 0 bases and J by 7 bases. The CDR3 contains 18 residues. The CDR3 here is CATSDLYGGQGGLNEQFF. DNA for the CDR3: TGTGCCACCAGTGATTTGTACGGCGGACAGGGGGGTTTAAATGAGCAGTTCTTC.

A note on this clonotype: It may be a read error: a sequence one base away is much more abundant. The V gene is TRBV11-2, the J gene TRBJ2-7, with 10 bases identical to TRBD2. V shed 5 bases, J shed 10 bases, and the junction held 20 bases outside the gene matches. Germline-derived CDR1 and CDR2 are SGHAT and FQNNGV. There are 17 residues in the CDR3. In DNA, the CDR3 is TGTGCCAGCAGCCCTAACCCGCCGACTAGCGGGTACGGCGATCAGTACTTC. Translation: CASSPNPPTSGYGDQYF.

This clonotype was observed many times. This chain connects TRBV7-2 to TRBJ1-5; D is unclear. The CDR3 spans 14 residues. CDR1 is SGHTA, CDR2 FQGNSA, per germline. Trimming removed 3 bases at V and 3 bases at J, with 9 bases between. The CDR3 protein is CASSFRQDNQPQHF. The DNA of the CDR3 is TGTGCCAGCAGCTTTCGGCAGGACAATCAGCCCCAGCATTTT.

The chain couples TRBV6-2 or TRBV6-3 to TRBJ1-1, with D hard to call. Deletions cut 2 bases from V and 1 base from J, with 11 bases between. This CDR3 is 15 amino acids long. Germline V gene lookup returns CDR1 MNHEY and CDR2 SVGEGT. This CDR3 is CASSYGVTENTEAFF. For the CDR3, the DNA is TGTGCCAGCAGTTACGGAGTCACCGAGAACACTGAAGCTTTCTTT.

V gene TRBV14 combines with J gene TRBJ1-2; D not resolved. Germline CDR1 SGHDN, CDR2 FVKESK. V lost 0 bases to trimming and J lost 2 bases, with 13 bases between them. CDR3 length: 16 amino acids. The CDR3: CASSQDTGALNYGYTF. The CDR3 nucleotides read TGTGCCAGCAGCCAAGATACGGGAGCTCTGAACTATGGCTACACCTTC.

This rearrangement joins TRBV28 to TRBJ1-2; 9 nucleotides agree with TRBD1. V trimming: 2 bases; J trimming: 7 bases; junction bases outside the gene matches: 8. Germline CDR1 reads MDHEN; CDR2 reads SYDVKM. The CDR3 is 15 amino acids. As DNA, the CDR3 is TGTGCCAGCAGTTTACCTGATACAGGGGGCTTTGGCTACACCTTC. Amino acids: CASSLPDTGGFGYTF.

This chain links TRBV6-2 or TRBV6-3 with TRBJ2-6; 7 bases fit TRBD1. The CDR3 sequence is 15 residues long. CDR1 and CDR2 from the germline V gene are MNHEY and SVGEGT. V lost 4 bases to trimming and J lost 4 bases; unmatched junction nucleotides: 4. Here the CDR3 reads CASSSTGTGANVLTF. In nucleotides, the CDR3 is TGTGCCAGCAGTTCGACAGGGACCGGGGCCAACGTCCTGACTTTC.

This clonotype was counted many times. The chain couples TRBV11-2 to TRBJ1-2; 7 bases are shared with TRBD1. The CDR3 contains 16 residues. Germline CDR1 and CDR2: SGHAT and FQNNGV. Trimming at V came to 1 base and at J to 2 bases, leaving 7 bases not matched to a gene. The CDR3 region is CASSLAGDSANYGYTF. The CDR3, as DNA: TGTGCCAGCAGCTTAGCTGGGGACAGCGCCAACTATGGCTACACCTTC.

J is TRBJ2-2 and V is TRBV5-1, with TRBD2 identical over 9 bases. Per the germline V gene, CDR1 is SGHRS and CDR2 is YFSETQ. J gave up 6 bases and V 2 bases, and 5 bases lay outside the gene matches. The CDR3 contains 15 residues. The CDR3 loop reads CASSFVAGDAGELFF. DNA of the CDR3: TGCGCCAGCAGCTTCGTAGCGGGAGATGCCGGGGAGCTGTTTTTT.

The chain is built from TRBV20-1 and TRBJ2-5, with 7 bases identical to TRBD1. Trimming removed 1 base from V and 3 bases from J; junction bases left unmatched: 8. CDR1 DFQATT and CDR2 SNEGSKA come from the germline V gene (reference sequence). The CDR3 runs 15 residues. CDR3 amino acids: CSARASGDRKETQYF. The CDR3 bases are TGCAGTGCTAGAGCTTCTGGGGACAGAAAAGAGACCCAGTACTTC.

The table lists this clonotype with a few counts. The rearrangement uses TRBV11-2 and TRBJ2-5, with TRBD2 identical over 9 bases. The CDR3 length is 16 residues. J gave up 5 bases and V 3 bases, and 10 bases lay outside the gene matches. The germline CDR1 and CDR2 sequences are SGHAT and FQNNGV. The CDR3 loop is CASSLGTGLAGETQYF. For the CDR3, the DNA is TGTGCCAGCAGCTTGGGAACGGGACTAGCTGGCGAGACCCAGTACTTC.

Ten or more counts support this clonotype. The chain employs TRBV7-2 and TRBJ1-5; 7 bases map to TRBD1. The CDR3 consists of 13 residues. Germline CDR1 and CDR2: SGHTA and FQGNSA. Trimming cost V 6 bases and J 7 bases; bases outside gene matches: 6. CDR3: CASSLQGRQPQHF. CDR3 bases: TGTGCCAGCAGTTTACAGGGGCGGCAGCCCCAGCATTTT.

This clonotype was counted only a few times. V and J are TRBV20-1 and TRBJ1-5; D is unresolved. CDR1 and CDR2 (germline): DFQATT, SNEGSKA (reference sequence). The CDR3 covers 15 residues. V was shortened by 6 bases and J by 4 bases, with 19 bases between the two germline ends. CDR3 sequence reads: CSATVAAGVNQPQHF. The CDR3 DNA follows: TGCAGTGCAACCGTTGCTGCGGGAGTTAATCAGCCCCAGCATTTT.

A note on this clonotype: A read error is possible here, since a much larger clone lies one base away. This chain joins TRBV27 and TRBJ2-1; D could derive from TRBD1 or TRBD2 (6 bases each). Germline CDR1 is MNHEY and CDR2 is SMNVEV (reference sequence). This CDR3 comprises 14 residues. CDR3 coding DNA: TGTACCAGCAGGGGCCTAGCGCCTTACAATGAGCAGTTCTTC. Translated: CTSRGLAPYNEQFF.

Note on this clonotype: A read error may be the cause here, since a much bigger clone is one base away. The chain recombines TRBV7-6 with TRBJ2-2, with D perhaps TRBD1 or TRBD2 (5 bases each). Germline CDR1 is SGHVS and CDR2 is FNYEAQ. Trimming removed 1 base at V and 5 bases at J, with 11 bases between. The CDR3 runs 15 residues. The CDR3 spells CASSLGGEKTGELFF. CDR3 DNA sequence: TGTGCCAGCAGCTTAGGAGGGGAGAAGACCGGGGAGCTGTTTTTT. Using reference TRBV7-6 and TRBJ2-2 for the parts outside the CDR3, the full variable domain is GAGVSQSPRYKVTKRGQDVALRCDPISGHVSLYWYRQALGQGPEFLTYFNYEAQQDKSGLPNDRFSAERPEGSISTLTIQRTEQRDSAMYRCASSLGGEKTGELFFGEGSRLTVL.

The CDR3 sequence: CASSGGGQEETQYF. DNA for the CDR3: TGTGCCAGCAGCGGGGGAGGGCAGGAAGAGACCCAGTACTTC. This chain uses TRBV9 with TRBJ2-5; the match to TRBD2 covers 7 bases. Germline CDR1 reads SGDLS; CDR2 reads YYNGEE. This CDR3 is built from 14 residues. Losses at the gene ends were 3 bases for V and 3 bases for J; bases not matched to a gene: 5. Full variable domain (rest looked up from reference TRBV9 and TRBJ2-5): DSGVTQTPKHLITATGQRVTLRCSPRSGDLSVYWYQQSLDQGLQFLIQYYNGEERAKGNILERFSAQQFPDLHSELNLSSLELGDSALYFCASSGGGQEETQYFGPGTRLLVL.

The chain links TRBV6-8 to TRBJ2-1; 7 bases agree with TRBD1. Germline V lookup: CDR1 MNHGY, CDR2 SAAAGT. After removal of 2 bases from V and 14 bases from J, the junction contained 9 bases not matched to a gene. The CDR3 has 13 amino acids. CDR3 sequence reads: CASSYGSGQGEFF. The CDR3, as DNA: TGTGCCAGCAGTTACGGGTCAGGTCAGGGGGAGTTCTTC.

This clonotype turned up a few times. The V and J genes are TRBV6-2 or TRBV6-3 and TRBJ2-1; the D is unclear. There are 12 residues in the CDR3. The ends were cut back, 5 bases at V and 5 bases at J, with 7 bases in the middle. The germline gives CDR1 MNHEY, CDR2 SVGEGT. For the CDR3, the DNA is TGTGCCAGCAGTCCCACAAACAATGAGCAGTTCTTC. Translated, it gives CASSPTNNEQFF.

This chain links TRBV11-3 with TRBJ2-1; 10 bases line up with TRBD1. The CDR3 runs 15 residues. The V gene's germline CDR1 is SGHNT and CDR2 YENEEA. V gave up 5 bases and J gave up 2 bases; unmatched junction bases: 3. Here the CDR3 DNA reads TGTGCCAGCAGCACCGGGACAGGGGCCTACAATGAGCAGTTCTTC. This translates into CASSTGTGAYNEQFF.

This clonotype appeared once. The chain joins TRBV28 to TRBJ2-7; D is unclear. The CDR3 covers 14 residues. V was cut by 5 bases and J by 7 bases, with 18 bases left in between. Germline assignment: CDR1 MDHEN and CDR2 SYDVKM. The CDR3: CASSLSLRSGEQYF. As DNA, the CDR3 is TGTGCCAGCAGTCTCTCCCTCAGGTCCGGGGAGCAGTACTTC.